Shown below are 30 T cell receptor beta chains from a single sample sequenced in a study of T cells in Graves' hyperthyroidism and ophthalmopathy. Amplified TCR beta CDR3 regions derived from RNA transcripts. During a first-round RT-PCR of the TCR CDR3, the HTBI primer set was used. TCRdb processed the multiplex PCR reads anew with MiXCR; each CDR3 protein has one entry. The data hold around 250,000 distinct CDR3 sequences, with approximately 15% observed a single time. Sequenced material: blood. These receptors were collected from a woman aged 40-49 years with Graves' hyperthyroidism that later progressed to Graves' ophthalmopathy.

Comment on this clonotype: This could be a read error, since a much larger clone is one nucleotide away. V is TRBV2 and J is TRBJ2-2; the match to TRBD1 covers 9 bases. Germline-derived CDR1 and CDR2 are SNHLY and FYNNEI. There are 15 residues in the CDR3. CDR3 DNA sequence: TGTGTCAGCAGAGCAGACAGGGGGGCCGCCGGGGAGCTGTTTTTT. It is translated as CVSRADRGAAGELFF.

This clonotype was detected many times. The rearrangement uses TRBV28 and TRBJ2-7; no reliable D call. This CDR3 comprises 15 residues. V lost 4 bases to trimming and J lost 2 bases, with 15 bases between them. Germline V gene data show CDR1 as MDHEN and CDR2 as SYDVKM. The CDR3 sequence: CASSSILDTTYEQYF. For the CDR3, the DNA is TGTGCCAGCAGTTCGATACTTGATACAACCTACGAGCAGTACTTC. Full variable domain (rest looked up from reference TRBV28 and TRBJ2-7): DVKVTQSSRYLVKRTGEKVFLECVQDMDHENMFWYRQDPGLGLRLIYFSYDVKMKEKGDIPEGYSVSREKKERFSLILESASTNQTSMYLCASSSILDTTYEQYFGPGTRLTVT.

This clonotype was detected many times. The chain uses TRBV2 and TRBJ2-5; 9 nucleotides match TRBD1. CDR3 length: 13 amino acids. Germline trimming cut 11 bases from V and 4 bases from J; bases unmatched to any gene: 8. Germline CDR1 is SNHLY and CDR2 is FYNNEI. CDR3 in DNA: TGTGCCGTAGGGACAGGGTCCGGAGAGACCCAGTACTTC. Its translation: CAVGTGSGETQYF.

This clonotype was counted at least ten times. This chain connects TRBV18 to TRBJ2-7, with 12 bases fitting TRBD1. CDR1 KGHSH and CDR2 LQKENI come from the germline V gene. The CDR3 is 16 residues long. V lost 2 bases and J lost 11; bases outside the gene matches: 13. Here the CDR3 reads CASSPTGQGASITEYF. The CDR3 DNA is TGTGCCAGCTCACCAACGGGACAGGGGGCTTCGATTACGGAGTACTTC.

There are many counts of this clonotype. The V gene is TRBV7-9, the J gene TRBJ2-1, with D uncertain. CDR1 is SEHNR and CDR2 is FQNEAQ in the germline V gene (reference sequence). Trimming left V 8 bases short and J 9 bases short, with 20 bases between. This CDR3 has 14 residues. The CDR3 here is CASLYSYRDREQFF. CDR3 nucleotides: TGTGCCAGCCTTTACTCGTACCGCGACCGTGAGCAGTTCTTC.

At least ten counts were recorded for this clonotype. The chain joins TRBV20-1 to TRBJ2-3, with no clear D. V was shortened by 3 bases and J by 3 bases, with 7 bases between the two germline ends. Germline CDR1 reads DFQATT; CDR2 reads SNEGSKA (reference sequence). The CDR3 has 12 residues. The DNA for the CDR3 is TGCAGTGCTAGCATCCCAACAGATACGCAGTATTTT. Protein: CSASIPTDTQYF.

This clonotype was found many times. This chain uses TRBV6-4 with TRBJ2-5, with 10 bases fitting TRBD2. Germline V gene sequence: CDR1 MRHNA, CDR2 SNTAGT. There are 20 residues in the CDR3. V shed 9 bases and J 5 bases; nucleotides not matched to a gene: 27. The DNA for the CDR3 is TGTGCCAGGGTCCCTGGGGGAAGCGGACTAGCGGTCTCTCAATCGGAGACCCAGTACTTC. This translates into CARVPGGSGLAVSQSETQYF.

Comments on this clonotype: This may stem from a read error, because a much larger clone lies one nucleotide away. The chain recombines TRBV27 with TRBJ2-7, with D possibly being TRBD1 (5 bases). The last part of the DNA fits TRBJ2-1 better; the J call may be wrong. The germline CDR1 and CDR2 sequences are MNHEY and SMNVEV (reference sequence). The CDR3 loop spans 13 amino acids. The CDR3 coding sequence is TGTGCCAGCAAGCGTCAGGGATCCTACGAGCAGTTCTTC. Protein sequence: CASKRQGSYEQFF.

The sample holds many counts of this clonotype. The V call is TRBV5-1, the J call TRBJ2-7; possibly TRBD1 for D (5 bases). The CDR3 covers 15 residues. CDR1 is SGHRS and CDR2 is YFSETQ in the germline V gene. Trimming took 0 bases from V and 0 from J, leaving 10 bases between them. The CDR3 DNA is TGCGCCAGCAGCTTGGACAGGACGCTCTCCTACGAGCAGTACTTC. It translates to CASSLDRTLSYEQYF.

This clonotype was found many times. CDR3 residues: CASSLYTGALEKLFF. In DNA, the CDR3 is TGTGCCAGCAGCTTATATACGGGGGCGCTGGAAAAACTGTTTTTT. This sequence joins TRBV13 and TRBJ1-4; D is possibly TRBD1 (6 bases). The CDR3 covers 15 residues. CDR1 is PRHDT, CDR2 FYEKMQ, per germline (reference sequence). The V end was cut by 2 bases, the J end by 8 bases, with 15 bases between. The whole variable domain, filled in from reference TRBV13 and TRBJ1-4, reads AAGVIQSPRHLIKEKRETATLKCYPIPRHDTVYWYQQGPGQDPQFLISFYEKMQSDKGSIPDRFSAQQFSDYHSELNMSSLELGDSALYFCASSLYTGALEKLFFGSGTQLSVL.

The V and J genes are TRBV20-1 and TRBJ2-1; 9 bases map to TRBD1. The CDR3 consists of 13 residues. Losses at the gene ends were 6 bases for V and 9 bases for J; bases not matched to a gene: 9. From germline, CDR1 is DFQATT and CDR2 SNEGSKA (reference sequence). DNA for the CDR3: TGCAGTGCCCCGGGACAGGGTTGGGGTGAGCAGTTCTTC. Its translation: CSAPGQGWGEQFF.

This clonotype was detected a few times. At one of its ends the junction is not consistent with the germline gene, which may arise from a read error. This rearrangement joins TRBV7-7 to TRBJ2-2; tentatively, D is TRBD2 (6 bases). CDR3 length: 16 amino acids. In germline, CDR1 is SSHAT, CDR2 FNYEAQ (reference sequence). The CDR3 DNA follows: TGTGCTAGCAGCTTAGTGGCGGGACTGAACACCGGGGAGCTGTTTTTT. Residues: CASSLVAGLNTGELFF.

This clonotype was observed a few times. CDR3 sequence (DNA): TGTGCCAGCAGTTTGGGGGAGAATTCCCAGCATTTT. Translated, it gives CASSLGENSQHF. V gene TRBV28 combines with J gene TRBJ1-5; D possibly corresponds to TRBD1 (5 bases). CDR3 length: 12 amino acids. Looked up from germline, CDR1 is MDHEN and CDR2 is SYDVKM. Trimming left V 3 bases short and J 11 bases short, with 11 bases between. Combining the CDR3 with reference TRBV28 and TRBJ1-5 gives the whole variable domain DVKVTQSSRYLVKRTGEKVFLECVQDMDHENMFWYRQDPGLGLRLIYFSYDVKMKEKGDIPEGYSVSREKKERFSLILESASTNQTSMYLCASSLGENSQHFGDGTRLSIL.

This clonotype was seen a handful of times. The CDR3 loop reads CASSQAVGSYNEQFF. The CDR3 bases are TGTGCCAGCAGCCAAGCGGTAGGTTCCTACAATGAGCAGTTCTTC. V gene TRBV3-1 combines with J gene TRBJ2-1; D is ambiguous. Per the germline V gene, CDR1 is LGHDT and CDR2 is YNNKEL (reference sequence). Deletions cut 1 base from V and 1 base from J, with 8 bases between. This CDR3 comprises 15 residues.

This clonotype was seen a handful of times. The gene calls are TRBV10-3 and TRBJ1-2; TRBD1 might be the D (6 bases). Between the trimmed V and J ends, which lost 6 bases and 2 bases, there was a span of 10 bases. Germline V CDR1 and CDR2: ENHRY, SYGVKD. The length of the CDR3 is 13 residues. CDR3: CAIRGQGNYGYTF. In nucleotides, the CDR3 is TGTGCCATCAGAGGGCAGGGGAACTATGGCTACACCTTC.

This clonotype was seen many times. The V call is TRBV6-5, the J call TRBJ2-1; 14 nucleotides agree with TRBD2. With 2 bases clipped from V and 7 bases from J, the junction kept 16 bases outside the gene matches. CDR1 MNHEY and CDR2 SVGAGI come from the germline V gene. The CDR3 is 20 residues long. Here the CDR3 DNA reads TGTGCCAGCAGTTACGCGGATCCGGGACTAGCGGGAGCCGGTGGGAATGAGCAGTTCTTC. Amino acid sequence: CASSYADPGLAGAGGNEQFF.

This clonotype was observed a few times. The rearrangement joins TRBV6-1 to TRBJ1-6; possibly TRBD1 for D (6 bases). The CDR3 sequence is 17 residues long. Germline CDR1 MNHNS, CDR2 SASEGT. The V end lost 5 bases, the J end lost 7 bases, and 21 bases lay between the germline ends. Written as DNA, the CDR3 is TGTGCCAGCAGTCTGTTTATGAGGGGGTCGGGGAATTCACCCCTCCACTTT. It codes for CASSLFMRGSGNSPLHF.

This clonotype was seen ten or more times. The chain joins TRBV30 to TRBJ1-5; no definite D call. The CDR3 spans 13 residues. Trimming cost V 0 bases and J 1 base, with 4 bases left between them. Germline CDR1 GTSNPN, CDR2 SVGIG (reference sequence). The CDR3 DNA sequence: TGTGCCTGGAGTGTACAGAGCAATCAGCCCCAGCATTTT. Translating it yields CAWSVQSNQPQHF.

The chain links TRBV3-1 to TRBJ2-2; tentatively, D is TRBD1 (5 bases). Germline V CDR1 and CDR2: LGHDT, YNNKEL (reference sequence). The CDR3 is made up of 13 amino acids. V dropped 4 bases and J dropped 3 bases, with 6 bases sitting between them. The CDR3 reads CASSRGYTGELFF. The CDR3 DNA sequence: TGTGCCAGCAGCCGGGGCTACACCGGGGAGCTGTTTTTT.

This clonotype was counted many times. This chain connects TRBV7-9 to TRBJ2-7, with 8 bases lining up with TRBD2. Trimming took 1 base from V and 3 from J; bases not matched to a gene: 5. The germline V gene has CDR1 SEHNR and CDR2 FQNEAQ (reference sequence). The CDR3 extends over 15 amino acids. This CDR3 reads CASSLEASGFYEQYF. CDR3 DNA: TGTGCCAGCAGCTTAGAGGCTAGCGGGTTCTACGAGCAGTACTTC.

This chain joins TRBV13 and TRBJ2-1; D is tentatively TRBD1 or TRBD2 (6 bases each). The length of the CDR3 is 16 residues. V dropped 4 bases and J dropped 4 bases, with 17 bases sitting between them. Germline V gene lookup returns CDR1 PRHDT and CDR2 FYEKMQ (reference sequence). In DNA form, the CDR3 reads TGTGCCAGCAGCTCCCTCATAGGGGGGCCGTACAATGAGCAGTTCTTC. Amino acid sequence: CASSSLIGGPYNEQFF.

This clonotype was detected ten times or more. The chain links TRBV7-9 to TRBJ1-5; tentatively, D is TRBD1 (6 bases). Germline lookup yields CDR1 SEHNR and CDR2 FQNEAQ (reference sequence). The CDR3 is made up of 14 amino acids. V was cut by 4 bases and J by 7 bases, with 14 bases left in between. The CDR3 DNA is TGTGCCAGCAGCTCAACAGGGACGGGGCAGCCCCAGCATTTT. This translates into CASSSTGTGQPQHF.

In this sample, this clonotype turned up a few times. The chain employs TRBV9 and TRBJ2-1, with TRBD2 matching over 13 bases. Germline lookup yields CDR1 SGDLS and CDR2 YYNGEE. CDR3 length equals 19 residues. The V segment lost 1 base and the J segment 0 bases; nucleotides outside the gene matches: 7. The CDR3 DNA follows: TGTGCCAGCAGCGTACGGACTAGCGGGAGTCCTAGCTCCTACAATGAGCAGTTCTTC. Translation: CASSVRTSGSPSSYNEQFF.

By share of the sample, this clonotype is medium-sized. The chain combines TRBV18 with TRBJ2-2, with TRBD1 matching over 8 bases. Germline assignment: CDR1 KGHSH and CDR2 LQKENI. CDR3 size: 16 residues. With 5 bases clipped from V and 3 bases from J, the junction kept 8 bases outside the gene matches. The CDR3: CASSTDRASDTGELFF. DNA of the CDR3: TGTGCCAGCTCAACGGACAGGGCGTCGGACACCGGGGAGCTGTTTTTT.

This clonotype was counted at least ten times. The chain uses TRBV7-2 and TRBJ2-1; D is unclear. The CDR3 is 15 amino acids. V lost 7 bases and J lost 0, with 13 bases in between. Germline V gives CDR1 SGHTA, CDR2 FQGNSA. The CDR3 DNA follows: TGTGCCAGCATCCAAGCTTTCAGCTCCTACAATGAGCAGTTCTTC. This translates into CASIQAFSSYNEQFF.

This clonotype occurred many times. The chain uses TRBV7-2 and TRBJ2-1; 7 bases map to TRBD2. Per germline, CDR1 SGHTA and CDR2 FQGNSA. The CDR3 is 14 residues long. V shed 5 bases and J 6 bases; nucleotides not matched to a gene: 7. CDR3 sequence (DNA): TGTGCCAGCAGCCTCGGTGGCGGGGGCAATGAGCAGTTCTTC. Translating gives CASSLGGGGNEQFF.

The rearrangement links TRBV27 to TRBJ2-2; 7 nucleotides line up with TRBD1. The CDR3 is made up of 15 amino acids. J lost 3 bases, V lost 3 bases, and 4 bases had no gene match. From germline, CDR1 is MNHEY and CDR2 SMNVEV (reference sequence). CDR3 residues: CASSLIGQDTGELFF. CDR3 bases: TGTGCCAGCAGTTTGATAGGACAGGACACCGGGGAGCTGTTTTTT.

This clonotype occurred many times. This chain links TRBV28 with TRBJ1-4; unclear D gene. V was shortened by 7 bases and J by 7 bases, with 13 bases between the two germline ends. CDR1 is MDHEN and CDR2 is SYDVKM in the germline V gene. The CDR3 extends over 13 amino acids. The CDR3 nucleotides read TGTGCCAGCACCCACCACCTGGGTGAAAAACTGTTTTTT. Its protein product is CASTHHLGEKLFF.

This clonotype occurred many times. This chain joins TRBV4-1 and TRBJ1-2; D unresolved. Germline V gives CDR1 MGHRA, CDR2 YSYEKL. Trimming cost V 4 bases and J 1 base, with 10 bases left between them. This CDR3 has 14 residues. DNA of the CDR3: TGCGCCAGCAGCCCCGGGCCCTTTAACTATGGCTACACCTTC. It encodes CASSPGPFNYGYTF.

V is TRBV12-3 or TRBV12-4 and J is TRBJ2-7; D gene uncertain. Trimming took 1 base from V and 4 from J, leaving 8 bases between them. The CDR3 totals 13 residues. In DNA, the CDR3 is TGTGCCAGCAGTTTAGAGGTGAAATACGAGCAGTACTTC. Protein product: CASSLEVKYEQYF.